These T cell receptor beta chains were read from a single sample in a study of cytomegalovirus exposure and HLA in healthy donors. TCRdb's table, derived via immunoSEQ multiplex PCR, lists solely in-frame clones and lacks some. This sample has some 160,000 clones, with roughly 80% found just once. The sample taken for sequencing was PBMCs. All receptors derive from a man aged 50 to 60 in good health and CMV-seropositive. Both conserved end residues are part of each CDR3. A D gene is named only where the DNA matches it firmly. Some rows mark clone size as missing; the rest say once, few, many or name a class of expanded clone.

d_call	j_call	v_call	clone_size	cdr3_aa	cdr3_nt
TRBD1	TRBJ2-3	TRBV19	.	CASGRGRDTQYF	TGTGCCAGTGGCAGGGGGAGAGATACGCAGTATTTT
.	TRBJ2-7	TRBV29-1	.	CSVAQPPEQYF	TGCAGCGTTGCACAGCCCCCCGAGCAGTACTTC
.	TRBJ2-3	TRBV19	.	CASSMGRFGSTDTQYF	TGTGCCAGTAGTATGGGGAGGTTCGGAAGCACAGATACGCAGTATTTT
.	TRBJ2-2	TRBV7-8	.	CASSLAGRRNTGELFF	TGTGCCAGCAGCCTCGCGGGCAGACGAAACACCGGGGAGCTGTTTTTT
TRBD1	TRBJ1-4	TRBV25-1	.	CASSAWTGTDEKLFF	TGTGCCAGCAGTGCCTGGACAGGGACGGACGAAAAACTGTTTTTT
.	TRBJ1-2	TRBV7-9	.	CASSPSAGVGYTF	TGTGCCAGCAGCCCCAGTGCGGGGGTTGGCTACACCTTC
.	TRBJ2-1	TRBV29-1	.	CSVREVTTYNEQFF	TGCAGCGTTAGGGAGGTTACCACCTACAATGAGCAGTTCTTC
TRBD2	TRBJ2-5	TRBV10-3	.	CAISEHLAGGRWETQYF	TGTGCCATCAGTGAGCATCTAGCGGGGGGCCGCTGGGAGACCCAGTACTTC
TRBD1	TRBJ1-1	TRBV28	once	CASSSPGTVTEAFF	TGTGCCAGCAGTTCACCCGGGACAGTAACTGAAGCTTTCTTT
TRBD1	TRBJ2-7	TRBV7-8	.	CASSSQGSPDPYEQYF	TGTGCCAGCAGCTCACAGGGGAGCCCTGACCCCTACGAGCAGTACTTC
.	TRBJ2-1	TRBV7-2	.	CASSRYNEQFF	TGTGCCAGCAGCCGCTACAATGAGCAGTTCTTC
.	TRBJ1-3	TRBV30	once	CAWRLSSGNTIYF	TGTGCCTGGAGATTGAGCTCTGGAAACACCATATATTTT
TRBD1	TRBJ1-2	TRBV28	.	CASRVPSGQGSIDYGYTF	TGTGCCAGCAGGGTCCCGTCTGGACAGGGAAGTATCGACTATGGCTACACCTTC
.	TRBJ2-6	TRBV28	.	CASSSPLGANVLTF	TGTGCCAGCAGTTCCCCATTGGGGGCCAACGTCCTGACTTTC
TRBD1	TRBJ2-3	TRBV5-6	.	CASSLWTGAGTDTQYF	TGTGCCAGCAGCTTATGGACAGGTGCGGGCACAGATACGCAGTATTTT
.	TRBJ1-1	TRBV20-1	.	CSASSRRGAFF	TGCAGTGCTAGTAGCAGGCGGGGGGCTTTCTTT
.	TRBJ2-7	TRBV28	.	CASKWQGDYEQYF	TGTGCCAGCAAATGGCAGGGCGACTACGAGCAGTACTTC
.	TRBJ1-2	TRBV5-4	.	CASSGETGTDYTF	TGTGCCAGCAGCGGAGAAACCGGGACTGACTACACCTTC
TRBD2	TRBJ2-6	TRBV7-9	.	CASSLPGGAWANVLTF	TGTGCCAGCAGCTTACCCGGGGGGGCGTGGGCCAACGTCCTGACTTTC
.	TRBJ2-7	TRBV9	.	CASSLGGGSYEQYF	TGTGCCAGCAGCCTAGGGGGAGGTTCCTACGAGCAGTACTTC
TRBD1	TRBJ1-4	TRBV30	.	CAGVDRGEKLFF	TGTGCCGGAGTGGACAGGGGTGAAAAACTGTTTTTT
TRBD1	TRBJ1-1	TRBV6-5	once	CASRRGTGDTEAFF	TGTGCCAGCAGGAGGGGAACAGGGGACACTGAAGCTTTCTTT
.	TRBJ2-5	TRBV6-1	.	CASTRLNGGTQYF	TGTGCCAGCACAAGACTTAACGGCGGGACCCAGTACTTC
TRBD1	TRBJ2-7	TRBV11-1	.	CASSADRGSSYEQYF	TGTGCCAGCAGCGCAGACAGGGGGAGCTCCTACGAGCAGTACTTC
TRBD1	TRBJ1-2	TRBV6-6	.	CASSNDRVRGYTF	TGTGCCAGCAGTAATGACAGGGTCCGTGGCTACACCTTC
.	TRBJ2-1	TRBV5-1	.	CASGLDGGNNEQFF	TGCGCCAGCGGCTTGGATGGAGGAAACAATGAGCAGTTCTTC
TRBD1	TRBJ1-3	TRBV19	.	CASTSDRVSAGNTIYF	TGTGCCAGTACTTCAGACAGGGTGAGCGCTGGAAACACCATATATTTT
TRBD1	TRBJ1-4	TRBV28	.	CASSSRGHANEKLFF	TGTGCCAGCAGTTCCAGGGGGCATGCTAATGAAAAACTGTTTTTT
.	TRBJ2-3	TRBV6-4	.	CASSDSGGSDTQYF	TGTGCCAGCAGTGACTCAGGGGGTTCGGATACGCAGTATTTT
.	TRBJ1-2	TRBV19	.	CASSITGASNYGYTF	TGTGCCAGTAGTATCACAGGAGCCTCTAACTATGGCTACACCTTC
TRBD1	TRBJ2-7	TRBV28	.	CASSSGQGAREQYF	TGTGCCAGCAGCTCCGGACAGGGGGCGCGAGAGCAGTACTTC
.	TRBJ2-3	TRBV7-9	few	CASSQDTQYF	TGTGCCAGCAGCCAGGATACGCAGTATTTT
TRBD2	TRBJ2-1	TRBV11-2	.	CASSFLIRAGPSGEQFF	TGTGCCAGCAGCTTTTTGATTCGAGCGGGACCGTCTGGGGAGCAGTTCTTC
TRBD1	TRBJ1-2	TRBV28	.	CASRRGQGSGYTF	TGTGCCAGCAGACGGGGACAGGGGTCTGGCTACACCTTC
.	TRBJ1-1	TRBV5-6	.	CASPRNTEAFF	TGTGCCAGCCCTAGGAACACTGAAGCTTTCTTT
.	TRBJ2-3	TRBV19	.	CASSIGQGTDTQYF	TGTGCCAGTAGTATAGGTCAGGGCACAGATACGCAGTATTTT
.	TRBJ2-1	TRBV7-9	.	CAAAGAPYNEQFF	TGTGCCGCGGCGGGGGCTCCGTACAATGAGCAGTTCTTC
TRBD2	TRBJ2-1	TRBV5-4	.	CASSLLSGGAREQFF	TGTGCCAGCAGCTTGCTTAGCGGGGGGGCCCGGGAGCAGTTCTTC
.	TRBJ2-5	TRBV9	few	CASSVIGGREETQYF	TGTGCCAGCAGCGTGATCGGGGGAAGGGAAGAGACCCAGTACTTC
TRBD1	TRBJ1-1	TRBV4-2	few	CASSQRTGPGTEAFF	TGTGCCAGCAGCCAACGGACAGGGCCTGGAACTGAAGCTTTCTTT
TRBD1	TRBJ1-1	TRBV5-1	.	CASTPNRGMNTEAFF	TGCGCCAGCACACCCAACAGGGGTATGAACACTGAAGCTTTCTTT
TRBD2	TRBJ2-1	TRBV15	.	CATSRDGDYNNEQFF	TGTGCCACCAGCAGAGATGGGGACTATAACAATGAGCAGTTCTTC
.	TRBJ2-3	TRBV7-2	.	CASSLVAVPTDTQYF	TGTGCCAGCAGCTTGGTGGCGGTCCCCACAGATACGCAGTATTTT
.	TRBJ1-2	TRBV5-1	.	CASNHGAGDGYTF	TGCGCCAGCAATCACGGAGCGGGGGATGGCTACACCTTC
TRBD1	TRBJ1-3	TRBV2	.	CASIPWDRSGGNTIYF	TGTGCCAGCATCCCCTGGGACAGGTCGGGCGGAAACACCATATATTTT
TRBD1	TRBJ2-4	TRBV30	.	CAWEQGANIQYF	TGTGCCTGGGAACAGGGGGCAAACATTCAGTACTTC
TRBD2	TRBJ2-1	TRBV2	few	CASSGPASGRALGNEQFF	TGTGCCAGCAGTGGCCCTGCTAGCGGGAGGGCCCTTGGAAATGAGCAGTTCTTC
.	TRBJ1-2	TRBV6-5	.	CASSYTSDRPYGYTF	TGTGCCAGCAGTTACACCTCCGACAGGCCCTATGGCTACACCTTC
TRBD2	TRBJ2-2	TRBV11-1	few	CASSLVVTSGSTGELFF	TGTGCCAGCAGCTTAGTAGTGACTAGCGGATCCACCGGGGAGCTGTTTTTT
TRBD2	TRBJ2-3	TRBV7-6	.	CASSLRLAGSSDTQYF	TGTGCCAGCAGCTTACGACTAGCGGGGTCCTCAGATACGCAGTATTTT